Presented here are 30 T cell receptor beta chains from one specimen sequenced in a study of cytomegalovirus exposure and HLA in healthy donors (dated by TCRdb to between 2016 and 2019). The library relied on the immunoSEQ multiplex PCR assay. The multiplex PCR relied on a mix of 60 forward primers for TCR Vbeta segments and 13 reverse primers for TCR Jbeta segments. The clones in this table, taken by TCRdb from immuneACCESS, are in-frame only. Not every clone is retained; where verified, under half of the shortfall comes from an unresolved V gene, and the cause of the rest is unknown. The sample table contains roughly 150,000 clones; only one count was recorded for 76% of them. The ten biggest clones cover around 3.1% of the sample. The sample was PBMCs. The receptors derive from a male donor in good health and CMV-seronegative.

The rearrangement uses TRBV19 and TRBJ1-5, with 7 bases lining up with TRBD1. The V and J ends lost 6 bases and 2 bases, in that order; junction bases with no gene match: 10. The length of the CDR3 is 16 residues. Germline V gene lookup returns CDR1 LNHDA and CDR2 SQIVND (reference sequence). The CDR3 sequence is CASSLLTGTRNQPQHF. The CDR3 DNA follows: TGTGCCAGTAGCCTACTGACAGGGACGCGCAATCAGCCCCAGCATTTT. The full variable domain, with the rest looked up from reference TRBV19 and TRBJ1-5, is DGGITQSPKYLFRKEGQNVTLSCEQNLNHDAMYWYRQDPGQGLRLIYYSQIVNDFQKGDIAEGYSVSREKKESFPLTVTSAQKNPTAFYLCASSLLTGTRNQPQHFGDGTRLSIL.

The chain couples TRBV5-1 to TRBJ2-4; 8 nucleotides agree with TRBD1. This CDR3 has 15 amino acids. The junction had 5 bases not matched to a gene; V was cut back by 1 base and J by 5 bases. Germline CDR1 SGHRS, CDR2 YFSETQ. In DNA, the CDR3 is TGCGCCAGCAGCTTGACAGGGGGGTGGGAAAACATTCAGTACTTC. Protein sequence: CASSLTGGWENIQYF.

The genes are TRBV28 and TRBJ1-1, with D maybe TRBD1 (5 bases). The germline V gene encodes CDR1 MDHEN and CDR2 SYDVKM. CDR3 length equals 15 residues. The V end lost 4 bases, the J end lost 5 bases, and 17 bases lay between the germline ends. CDR3 residues: CASSSSGREGTEAFF. DNA for the CDR3: TGTGCCAGCAGTTCTAGTGGCAGGGAGGGTACTGAAGCTTTCTTT.

The chain carries TRBV5-1 and TRBJ2-1, with D hard to call. Germline V gives CDR1 SGHRS, CDR2 YFSETQ. Between the trimmed V and J ends, which lost 1 base and 1 base, there was a span of 9 bases. The CDR3 has 15 residues. CDR3 nucleotide sequence: TGCGCCAGCAGCTTGAGCCTCCAATCCTACAATGAGCAGTTCTTC. Translation: CASSLSLQSYNEQFF.

Only a few counts were recorded for this clone. This chain links TRBV11-2 with TRBJ2-1; D might be TRBD2 (6 bases). The V gene lost 5 bases and the J gene lost 8 bases, with 19 bases spanning the gap. The germline CDR1 and CDR2 sequences are SGHAT and FQNNGV. CDR3 length: 15 amino acids. The CDR3 DNA follows: TGTGCCAGCAGCCTACCCCGGGACTCCCTCGATGAGCAGTTCTTC. Protein: CASSLPRDSLDEQFF.

V usage is TRBV18 and J usage is TRBJ2-1; TRBD1 matches 7 bases. CDR1 and CDR2 (germline): KGHSH, LQKENI. J was trimmed by 13 bases and V by 0 bases; bases with no gene match: 3. The CDR3 totals 12 residues. CDR3: CASSPPGGKQFF. In nucleotides, the CDR3 is TGTGCCAGCTCACCACCAGGGGGCAAACAGTTCTTC.

V usage is TRBV7-6 and J usage is TRBJ2-1; a weak D match, TRBD2 (5 bases). The ends were cut back, 5 bases at V and 12 bases at J, with 20 bases in the middle. CDR1 SGHVS and CDR2 FNYEAQ come from the germline V gene. The length of the CDR3 is 14 residues. Here the CDR3 DNA reads TGTGCCAGCAGCCCAGCGGAGGCCTATAGGGCGCAGTTCTTC. Encoded protein: CASSPAEAYRAQFF.

The chain links TRBV7-2 to TRBJ2-5; D remains unclear. Germline lookup yields CDR1 SGHTA and CDR2 FQGNSA. V lost 5 bases to trimming and J lost 2 bases, with 9 bases between them. The CDR3 has 13 amino acids. The CDR3 reads CASSTEEQETQYF. CDR3 nucleotides: TGTGCCAGCAGCACAGAAGAGCAAGAGACCCAGTACTTC.

The rearrangement uses TRBV25-1 and TRBJ2-1; 8 bases match TRBD2. Germline loops: CDR1 MGHDK, CDR2 SYGVNS. The V gene end was trimmed by 2 bases and the J gene end by 6 bases; junction bases not matched to a gene: 9. This CDR3 is built from 16 residues. The CDR3, as DNA: TGTGCCAGCAGTGAAAGTAGTCTAGCGGGCCTCAATGAGCAGTTCTTC. Translation: CASSESSLAGLNEQFF. Complete variable domain (other parts from reference TRBV25-1 and TRBJ2-1): EADIYQTPRYLVIGTGKKITLECSQTMGHDKMYWYQQDPGMELHLIHYSYGVNSTEKGDLSSESTVSRIRTEHFPLTLESARPSHTSQYLCASSESSLAGLNEQFFGPGTRLTVL.

This clone has only a few counts. The V gene is TRBV28, the J gene TRBJ1-6, with D unclear. This CDR3 spans 14 amino acids. CDR1 and CDR2 from the germline V gene are MDHEN and SYDVKM. Trimming cost V 7 bases and J 5 bases, with 12 bases left between them. CDR3 sequence (DNA): TGTGCCAGCAAACTACGCGGTAATAATTCACCCCTCCACTTT. Its translation is CASKLRGNNSPLHF.

The chain employs TRBV29-1 and TRBJ1-2, with D tentatively TRBD1 (6 bases). The CDR3 runs 12 residues. CDR1 and CDR2 (germline): SQVTM, ANQGSEA. Trimming removed 7 bases at V and 4 bases at J, with 13 bases between. CDR3 coding DNA: TGCAGCGCAGGACAGTCCCTCTATGGCTACACCTTC. Its translation: CSAGQSLYGYTF.

V gene TRBV21-1 combines with J gene TRBJ2-1; TRBD1, the table's D call, lacks a check against the DNA. TRBV21-1 represents a pseudogene. The length of the CDR3 is 21 residues. The CDR3, as DNA: TGTGCCAGCAGCCCGGGACAGGGGGTGGTAGATGAGTGGGACTCCTACAATGAGCAGTTCTTC. Its protein is CASSPGQGVVDEWDSYNEQFF.

This rearrangement joins TRBV7-3 to TRBJ2-3; maybe TRBD1 (5 bases). This CDR3 is 17 amino acids long. Germline V gene sequence: CDR1 SGHTA, CDR2 FQGTGA. Trimming left V 4 bases short and J 1 base short, with 18 bases between. The CDR3 loop is CASSSRLRGSGTDTQYF. The CDR3 nucleotides read TGTGCCAGCAGCTCCCGCCTTAGGGGTTCAGGCACAGATACGCAGTATTTT.

The rearrangement links TRBV7-9 to TRBJ2-3; no reliable D call. The CDR3 contains 11 residues. Trimming cost V 3 bases and J 6 bases, with 4 bases left between them. From germline, CDR1 is SEHNR and CDR2 FQNEAQ (reference sequence). The CDR3 nucleotides read TGTGCCAGCAGCTTCGGGGATACGCAGTATTTT. Its protein is CASSFGDTQYF.

This sequence joins TRBV6-6 and TRBJ2-3, with D possibly being TRBD2 (6 bases). The CDR3 is 13 amino acids. The V gene's germline CDR1 is MNHNY and CDR2 SVGAGI (reference sequence). V shed 6 bases and J shed 3 bases, with 10 bases lying between them. The CDR3 protein is CASRTGGTDTQYF. CDR3 nucleotide sequence: TGTGCCAGCAGGACTGGGGGGACAGATACGCAGTATTTT.

The V call is TRBV23-1, the J call TRBJ2-1, with D possibly being TRBD2 (6 bases). TRBV23-1 is an open reading frame, and its role is uncertain. The CDR3 totals 14 residues. Trimming took off 3 bases at V and 8 bases at J, with 14 bases between the two ends. The CDR3 DNA is TGCGCCAGCAGTCAGCCCCCGACTAGTGATGAGCAGTTCTTC. Its protein is CASSQPPTSDEQFF.

The V call is TRBV18, the J call TRBJ1-6; TRBD1 is a possible D gene (5 bases). Per the germline V gene, CDR1 is KGHSH and CDR2 is LQKENI. Deletions cut 3 bases from V and 7 bases from J, with 13 bases between. The CDR3 spans 15 residues. The CDR3 sequence is CASSPQGFINSPLHF. In nucleotides, the CDR3 is TGTGCCAGCTCACCGCAGGGTTTCATCAATTCACCCCTCCACTTT.

The chain employs TRBV18 and TRBJ1-4; D call uncertain. CDR3 length: 14 amino acids. Trimming stripped 5 bases from V and 4 bases from J, with 11 bases between. Germline lookup yields CDR1 KGHSH and CDR2 LQKENI. CDR3 protein: CASSSGSDNEKLFF. DNA for the CDR3: TGTGCCAGCTCATCAGGATCGGATAATGAAAAACTGTTTTTT. Full variable domain (missing parts from reference TRBV18 and TRBJ1-4): NAGVMQNPRHLVRRRGQEARLRCSPMKGHSHVYWYRQLPEEGLKFMVYLQKENIIDESGMPKERFSAEFPKEGPSILRIQQVVRGDSAAYFCASSSGSDNEKLFFGSGTQLSVL.

The V gene is TRBV6-7, the J gene TRBJ2-7, with TRBD2 matching 8 bases. TRBV6-7 has ORF status, its function being uncertain. Trimming took 4 bases from V and 5 from J; bases not matched to a gene: 10. The CDR3 totals 15 residues. The CDR3 DNA sequence: TGTGCCAGCAGTTTCGGACCGGGACTAGGGAACGAGCAGTACTTC. Protein product: CASSFGPGLGNEQYF.

V is TRBV5-1 and J is TRBJ1-4; D call uncertain. CDR3 size: 16 residues. CDR1 SGHRS and CDR2 YFSETQ come from the germline V gene. V shed 0 bases and J shed 8 bases, with 17 bases lying between them. The CDR3 DNA sequence: TGCGCCAGCAGCTTGGCCCTGTTCGACAATAACGAAAAACTGTTTTTT. It specifies CASSLALFDNNEKLFF.

This clone was recorded once. This chain links TRBV7-2 with TRBJ1-6; the match to TRBD1 covers 10 bases. This CDR3 contains 16 residues. The germline V gene encodes CDR1 SGHTA and CDR2 FQGNSA. With 6 bases clipped from V and 6 bases from J, the junction kept 8 bases outside the gene matches. DNA for the CDR3: TGTGCCAGCAGTTTGGACAGGGGGTGGATTAATTCACCCCTCCACTTT. Protein: CASSLDRGWINSPLHF.

The V gene is TRBV27, the J gene TRBJ1-1, with D possibly being TRBD1 (5 bases). V gave up 6 bases and J gave up 1 base, with 15 bases separating them. The CDR3 runs 15 residues. Germline V gene sequence: CDR1 MNHEY, CDR2 SMNVEV (reference sequence). The CDR3 spells CASRGGLLGNTEAFF. The DNA of the CDR3 is TGTGCCAGCAGGGGGGGACTGCTTGGGAACACTGAAGCTTTCTTT.

Concerning this clone itself: Different DNA sequences within this sample yield the same CDR3. The chain has TRBV5-1 and TRBJ2-1, with a weak D call TRBD1 (6 bases). CDR1 is SGHRS, CDR2 YFSETQ, per germline. Trimming took 4 bases from V and 0 from J, leaving 11 bases between them. This CDR3 spans 15 amino acids. Here the CDR3 reads CASSPGTSSYNEQFF. The DNA for the CDR3 is TGCGCCAGCAGCCCAGGGACAAGCTCCTACAATGAGCAGTTCTTC.

This clone was recorded a few times. The gene calls are TRBV6-1 and TRBJ2-7, with D possibly being TRBD2 (5 bases). The V end lost 2 bases, the J end lost 6 bases, and 17 bases lay between the germline ends. Looked up from germline, CDR1 is MNHNS and CDR2 is SASEGT. CDR3 length equals 15 residues. DNA of the CDR3: TGTGCCAGCAGTGAAAGTGAGGGTTCGGGCGGCGAGCAGTACTTC. Its protein is CASSESEGSGGEQYF.

J is TRBJ1-4 and V is TRBV6-6, with TRBD1 matching 7 bases. Germline V gives CDR1 MNHNY, CDR2 SVGAGI (reference sequence). Trimming at V came to 2 bases and at J to 4 bases, leaving 7 bases not matched to a gene. This CDR3 is built from 16 residues. CDR3 protein: CASSYTGTDHNEKLFF. The DNA of the CDR3 is TGTGCCAGCAGTTACACTGGGACAGATCATAATGAAAAACTGTTTTTT.

The rearrangement links TRBV28 to TRBJ2-7; TRBD2 matches 8 bases. J lost 2 bases, V lost 5 bases, and 11 bases had no gene match. CDR3 length equals 16 residues. The germline V gene has CDR1 MDHEN and CDR2 SYDVKM. The CDR3 DNA reads as TGTGCCAGCAGTCCCCCCCTTGGTAGCGGGGCCTACGAGCAGTACTTC. Translated, it gives CASSPPLGSGAYEQYF.

The rearrangement links TRBV27 to TRBJ2-2; TRBD2 is a possible D gene (6 bases). Trimming pared 8 bases from V and 4 bases from J, leaving 11 bases between. This CDR3 is 13 amino acids long. CDR1 and CDR2 from the germline V gene are MNHEY and SMNVEV (reference sequence). The CDR3 region has the DNA TGTGCCAGCCTAAGGGGAGGCACCGGGGAGCTGTTTTTT. Its translation: CASLRGGTGELFF.

This clone was counted a few times. This chain uses TRBV7-2 with TRBJ1-5; no firm D call. The germline V gene has CDR1 SGHTA and CDR2 FQGNSA. This CDR3 region has 15 residues. V was cut by 4 bases and J by 1 base, with 11 bases left in between. CDR3 amino acids: CASSSHLRSNQPQHF. The CDR3 DNA reads TGTGCCAGCAGCTCCCACCTGAGGAGCAATCAGCCCCAGCATTTT.

As concerns this clone: Sequence at one end of the junction differs from germline and may be a read error. The rearrangement joins TRBV30 to TRBJ2-5; 8 bases line up with TRBD2. The V gene's germline CDR1 is GTSNPN and CDR2 SVGIG (reference sequence). This CDR3 is 11 amino acids long. The CDR3 DNA sequence: TGTGCCTGGAGCTCTCCGGGACTAGGCCACTTC. This sequence encodes CAWSSPGLGHF.

The chain links TRBV28 to TRBJ2-5; no clear D. The last part of the DNA fits TRBJ2-7 better; the J call may be wrong. This CDR3 region has 13 residues. Germline V gene data show CDR1 as MDHEN and CDR2 as SYDVKM. In nucleotides, the CDR3 is TGTGCCAGCAGGGGTCAGGACTCCTACGAGCAGTACTTC. This codes for CASRGQDSYEQYF.